This TCR beta chain stems from a study of cytomegalovirus exposure and HLA in healthy donors. Study overall: Of around 400 genotyped donors, around 80% grouped in the Caucasian-associated ancestry cluster.

Donors had nominal health at sampling but likely had unrecorded immune exposures. The PCR ran on 60 Vbeta and 13 Jbeta primers. The method was immunoSEQ multiplex PCR; TCRdb's version includes in-frame clones alone and lacks a portion of them. The sample has approximately 120,000 clones; approximately 76% are singletons. This receptor was identified in a woman between 45 and 60 years old in good health and CMV-seropositive. Sequences were obtained from PBMCs.

CDR3 sequence (DNA): TGTGCCAGCAGCCGGGAATTGGCAGACGAAAAACTGTTTTTT. This codes for CASSRELADEKLFF. This rearrangement joins TRBV5-4 to TRBJ1-4, with no clear D. CDR3 length: 14 residues. Germline loops: CDR1 SGHNT, CDR2 YYREEE (reference sequence). Trimming cost V 4 bases and J 8 bases, with 15 bases left between them.